The present TCR beta chain was sequenced within a study of identical twins. A template switching step contributed a universal primer site, while unique molecular identifiers were present in the cDNA. One entry per CDR3 protein results from TCRdb running MiXCR on the 5' RACE reads. The data show around 530,000 distinct CDR3 sequences, 13% to 15% seen once. General study results and limits: Zero-insertion findings could be partly confounded by invariant cells (MAIT and iNKT cells). Those out-of-frame alpha sequences shared by twins showed an excess of low generation probability.

The CDR3 covers 13 residues. Germline V gene data show CDR1 as KGHDR and CDR2 as SFDVKD. Trimming left V 7 bases short and J 7 bases short, with 13 bases between. This clonotype was counted a few times. Its target is unknown. These data were also filed under a second study, of yellow fever vaccine responses in identical twins.

This sequence originates from a woman between 18 and 30 years old in good health. The source material was CD4+ T cells sorted from blood. This sequence joins TRBV24-1 and TRBJ2-1; TRBD2 might be the D (5 bases). The CDR3 sequence: CATRASGGNEQFF. The CDR3 DNA reads as TGTGCCACCAGGGCGTCTGGCGGGAATGAGCAGTTCTTC.